These 9 T cell receptor beta chains were all obtained from the same sample, sequenced in a study of blood T cell repertoires in COVID-19. Profiling relied on immunoSEQ multiplex PCR, and the TCRdb table lists in-frame clones only, not all of them. Of roughly 140,000 clones in the sample, 84% were seen once. Sequencing was done on a sample of peripheral blood. Receptors were obtained from a man in his sixties with active or convalescent COVID-19.

The J gene is TRBJ2-1, the V gene TRBV15, with 9 bases that match TRBD1. The ends lost 4 bases at V and 3 bases at J; junction bases unmatched: 7. The germline V gene encodes CDR1 LNHNV and CDR2 YYDKDF (reference sequence). This CDR3 has 16 amino acids. The CDR3 loop reads CATSTGTGIVYNEQFF. The DNA for the CDR3 is TGTGCCACCAGCACAGGGACAGGGATCGTCTACAATGAGCAGTTCTTC.

The rearrangement uses TRBV4-1 and TRBJ2-2; TRBD2 might be the D (5 bases). Germline loops: CDR1 MGHRA, CDR2 YSYEKL. This CDR3 contains 16 residues. The V end was cut by 2 bases, the J end by 2 bases, with 12 bases between. The CDR3 nucleotides read TGCGCCAGCAGCCAAATGCGCGGGCGTAACACCGGGGAGCTGTTTTTT. Its protein product is CASSQMRGRNTGELFF.

This chain's CDR3 is CASAPTTTSYEQYF. CDR3 coding DNA: TGCGCCAGCGCCCCGACTACTACCTCCTACGAGCAGTACTTC. The V call is TRBV5-1, the J call TRBJ2-7; possible D gene TRBD2, 5 bases. The germline V gene has CDR1 SGHRS and CDR2 YFSETQ. The V gene lost 7 bases and the J gene lost 0 bases, with 14 bases spanning the gap. The CDR3 consists of 14 residues. The variable domain in full, completed from reference TRBV5-1 and TRBJ2-7, reads KAGVTQTPRYLIKTRGQQVTLSCSPISGHRSVSWYQQTPGQGLQFLFEYFSETQRNKGNFPGRFSGRQFSNSRSEMNVSTLELGDSALYLCASAPTTTSYEQYFGPGTRLTVT.

This chain uses TRBV28 with TRBJ1-4; TRBD1 matches 7 bases. The CDR3 runs to 15 residues. Trimming removed 7 bases from V and 8 bases from J; junction bases left unmatched: 13. CDR1 is MDHEN and CDR2 is SYDVKM in the germline V gene. CDR3 DNA sequence: TGTGCCAGCACCCGACAGGGACTAGATTTGGAAAAACTGTTTTTT. Encoded protein: CASTRQGLDLEKLFF.

This chain joins TRBV5-4 and TRBJ2-3; TRBD2 matches at 10 bases. Trimming removed 1 base from V and 6 bases from J; junction bases left unmatched: 5. CDR1 and CDR2 (germline): SGHNT, YYREEE (reference sequence). The CDR3 has 15 residues. In DNA form, the CDR3 reads TGTGCCAGCAGCTTGAAGTCTAGCGGGGGTGATACGCAGTATTTT. Translation gives CASSLKSSGGDTQYF.

V is TRBV7-9 and J is TRBJ1-1; maybe TRBD1 (5 bases). Between the trimmed V and J ends, which lost 5 bases and 1 base, there was a span of 11 bases. This CDR3 is 14 amino acids long. CDR1 is SEHNR and CDR2 is FQNEAQ in the germline V gene (reference sequence). In DNA form, the CDR3 reads TGTGCCAGCAGCGCCGTTACAGGGAACACTGAAGCTTTCTTT. Its protein is CASSAVTGNTEAFF.

This clone has more than one count but fewer than ten. The gene calls are TRBV7-2 and TRBJ1-4; tentative D call: TRBD1 (6 bases). The CDR3 totals 15 residues. Germline CDR1 is SGHTA and CDR2 is FQGNSA. Trimming took off 6 bases at V and 5 bases at J, with 16 bases between the two ends. The chain's CDR3 is CASRSTGSANEKLFF. CDR3 DNA: TGTGCCAGCAGATCTACAGGGTCCGCAAATGAAAAACTGTTTTTT.

The rearrangement uses TRBV7-2 and TRBJ2-7, with D hard to call. The CDR3 has 13 amino acids. Trimming left V 3 bases short and J 3 bases short, with 9 bases between. The germline gives CDR1 SGHTA, CDR2 FQGNSA. The CDR3 coding sequence is TGTGCCAGCAGCTTGAATCCGGGCTACGAGCAGTACGTC. Its translation: CASSLNPGYEQYV.

V usage is TRBV18 and J usage is TRBJ1-1; 10 bases agree with TRBD1. The CDR3 length is 16 residues. Trimming at V came to 1 base and at J to 0 bases, leaving 2 bases not matched to a gene. Germline V gene data show CDR1 as KGHSH and CDR2 as LQKENI. The CDR3 coding sequence is TGTGCCAGCTCACCACAGGGGACAGGGGTGAACACTGAAGCTTTCTTT. Amino acid sequence: CASSPQGTGVNTEAFF.